The 12 T cell receptor beta chains presented below share a single source sample, sequenced in a study of CD8+ T cells in alopecia areata. Following RNA extraction, reverse transcription yielded cDNA that acted as the sequencing template. Some clones are missing from TCRdb's copy, which holds only in-frame ones; the method was immunoSEQ multiplex PCR. This table holds around 200,000 clones, about 53% found once. The sample's treatment: oral pan-JAK inhibitor, 5-10 mg twice daily. This specimen was CD8+ T cells sorted from blood, taken at week 24, from a patient treated with tofacitinib. The receptor set was obtained from a human donor with alopecia areata.

This clone came up a few times. V usage is TRBV7-3 and J usage is TRBJ2-1; tentative D call: TRBD1 (5 bases). The V end was cut by 3 bases, the J end by 12 bases, with 15 bases between. Looked up from germline, CDR1 is SGHTA and CDR2 is FQGTGA. This CDR3 is 13 amino acids long. CDR3 amino acids: CASSLAGNMGQFF. CDR3 DNA: TGTGCCAGCAGCTTGGCAGGGAACATGGGGCAGTTCTTC.

The J gene is TRBJ1-1, the V gene TRBV2, with D unclear. CDR3 length equals 14 residues. Trimming cost V 6 bases and J 5 bases, with 16 bases left between them. Per germline, CDR1 SNHLY and CDR2 FYNNEI. The chain's CDR3 is CASRDRRLGTEAFF. The CDR3 DNA is TGTGCCAGCAGGGATAGACGTTTAGGGACTGAAGCTTTCTTT.

The gene calls are TRBV7-6 and TRBJ2-2; TRBD2 is a possible D gene (5 bases). The CDR3 contains 15 residues. Germline V gene sequence: CDR1 SGHVS, CDR2 FNYEAQ. V gave up 2 bases and J gave up 7 bases, with 14 bases separating them. The CDR3 loop reads CASSLNGVRNGELFF. In nucleotides, the CDR3 is TGTGCCAGCAGCTTAAACGGGGTGCGGAACGGGGAGCTGTTTTTT. Drawing the rest from reference TRBV7-6 and TRBJ2-2, the complete variable domain is GAGVSQSPRYKVTKRGQDVALRCDPISGHVSLYWYRQALGQGPEFLTYFNYEAQQDKSGLPNDRFSAERPEGSISTLTIQRTEQRDSAMYRCASSLNGVRNGELFFGEGSRLTVL.

This sequence joins TRBV5-6 and TRBJ2-1; D is unclear. This CDR3 comprises 14 residues. Trimming removed 4 bases at V and 10 bases at J, with 18 bases between. Germline CDR1 is SGHDT and CDR2 is YYEEEE. CDR3: CASSLLAGKKEQFF. For the CDR3, the DNA is TGTGCCAGCAGCCTCCTTGCAGGAAAGAAGGAGCAGTTCTTC. Full variable domain (outside the CDR3, taken from reference TRBV5-6 and TRBJ2-1): DAGVTQSPTHLIKTRGQQVTLRCSPKSGHDTVSWYQQALGQGPQFIFQYYEEEERQRGNFPDRFSGHQFPNYSSELNVNALLLGDSALYLCASSLLAGKKEQFFGPGTRLTVL.

The rearrangement uses TRBV29-1 and TRBJ2-3, with 7 positions matching TRBD1. Germline CDR1 reads SQVTM; CDR2 reads ANQGSEA. The CDR3 contains 13 residues. V was pared by 4 bases and J by 2 bases, with 3 bases of the junction left unmatched. DNA for the CDR3: TGCAGCGTTGGGGACAGCTACACAGATACGCAGTATTTT. Translating gives CSVGDSYTDTQYF.

The V and J genes are TRBV27 and TRBJ1-1; D gene unclear. The CDR3 runs 13 residues. V shed 0 bases and J shed 1 base, with 3 bases lying between them. The germline V gene encodes CDR1 MNHEY and CDR2 SMNVEV (reference sequence). The CDR3 DNA reads TGTGCCAGCAGTTTATCCTGGAACACTGAAGCTTTCTTT. Translation gives CASSLSWNTEAFF.

This chain uses TRBV9 with TRBJ2-7; no firm D call. The CDR3 runs 12 residues. The germline gives CDR1 SGDLS, CDR2 YYNGEE. Between the trimmed V and J ends, which lost 3 bases and 2 bases, there was a span of 6 bases. Written as DNA, the CDR3 is TGTGCCAGCAGCGGAGTGACCTACGAGCAGTACTTC. Residues: CASSGVTYEQYF.

The chain carries TRBV5-1 and TRBJ2-2; 8 bases agree with TRBD1. V trimming: 2 bases; J trimming: 1 base; junction bases outside the gene matches: 4. The germline V gene has CDR1 SGHRS and CDR2 YFSETQ. This CDR3 comprises 16 residues. The CDR3: CASSFTGTGNTGELFF. In DNA form, the CDR3 reads TGCGCCAGCAGCTTTACCGGGACAGGGAACACCGGGGAGCTGTTTTTT.

A few counts support this clone. V is TRBV29-1 and J is TRBJ2-1; perhaps TRBD2 as D (7 bases). Trimming shortened V by 5 bases and J by 2 bases, and 19 bases separated the two germline ends. CDR1 SQVTM and CDR2 ANQGSEA come from the germline V gene. The length of the CDR3 is 16 residues. The CDR3 region is CSVYLYEGGTYNEQFF. For the CDR3, the DNA is TGCAGCGTTTATCTCTATGAGGGGGGGACCTACAATGAGCAGTTCTTC.

The J gene is TRBJ1-2, the V gene TRBV4-3; a weak D match, TRBD1 (5 bases). The CDR3 sequence is 14 residues long. V lost 0 bases, J lost 8 bases, and 13 bases lay in between. CDR1 and CDR2 from the germline V gene are LGHNA and YSLEER. CDR3 nucleotide sequence: TGCGCCAGCAGCCAAGAACGCAGGGAGAGGGGCTACACCTTC. This encodes CASSQERRERGYTF.

This clone showed up just a few times. The rearrangement links TRBV5-1 to TRBJ2-1, with 7 nucleotides matching TRBD2. Germline V gene sequence: CDR1 SGHRS, CDR2 YFSETQ. The CDR3 contains 16 residues. The V segment lost 0 bases and the J segment 0 bases; nucleotides outside the gene matches: 3. The CDR3 nucleotides read TGCGCCAGCAGCTTGGCAGCGGGGCTCTCCTACAATGAGCAGTTCTTC. Translation: CASSLAAGLSYNEQFF. The variable domain in full, completed from reference TRBV5-1 and TRBJ2-1, reads KAGVTQTPRYLIKTRGQQVTLSCSPISGHRSVSWYQQTPGQGLQFLFEYFSETQRNKGNFPGRFSGRQFSNSRSEMNVSTLELGDSALYLCASSLAAGLSYNEQFFGPGTRLTVL.

This sequence joins TRBV29-1 and TRBJ2-7, with D possibly called TRBD1 or TRBD2 (5 bases each). The CDR3 spans 14 residues. CDR1 SQVTM and CDR2 ANQGSEA come from the germline V gene. With 5 bases removed from V and 0 bases from J, the gap between germline ends came to 14 bases. CDR3 sequence reads: CSVKGTEFSYEQYF. The DNA for the CDR3 is TGCAGCGTTAAGGGGACGGAATTCTCCTACGAGCAGTACTTC.